Below, 28 T cell receptor beta chains from the same sample are listed, as sequenced in a study of human T cells and chemical hapten exposure. One entry per CDR3 protein results from TCRdb running MiXCR on the RACE reads. The data contain tens of thousands of distinct CDR3 sequences, 10% of them singletons. Stated time point: patch test 2, 6 weeks after DPC sensitization. The treatment was: therapeutic diphenylcyclopropenone sensitization with weekly scalp DPC. The starting material was whole blood, obtained in connection with sensitization to the hapten diphenylcyclopropenone (DPC). The receptors come from a woman between 45 and 65 years old with alopecia areata. Some clones in this sample may be carry-over from other donors' samples.

To note about this clonotype: Compared with germline, one end of the junction differs, possibly owing to a read error. The rearrangement uses TRBV20-1 and TRBJ1-1; D is unresolved. CDR3 length equals 15 residues. Germline CDR1 reads DFQATT; CDR2 reads SNEGSKA (reference sequence). The CDR3 protein is CSARDTSGPSTEAFF. The CDR3 coding sequence is TGCAGTGCTAGAGATACTTCCGGGCCGAGCACTGAGGCTTTCTTT.

This clonotype was counted at least ten times. The V and J genes are TRBV7-9 and TRBJ2-5, with D perhaps TRBD1 (5 bases). With 3 bases removed from V and 1 base from J, the gap between germline ends came to 9 bases. This CDR3 contains 14 residues. Germline V lookup: CDR1 SEHNR, CDR2 FQNEAQ (reference sequence). The CDR3 region is CASSLRQTQETQYF. The CDR3 coding sequence is TGTGCCAGCAGCTTGAGACAGACCCAAGAGACCCAGTACTTC.

This clonotype was counted between two and nine times. A much bigger clone sits one base away, suggesting this may be a read error. The V and J genes are TRBV7-6 and TRBJ2-3; D is unresolved. The CDR3 covers 14 residues. Germline assignment: CDR1 SGHVS and CDR2 FNYEAQ. The ends were cut back, 5 bases at V and 0 bases at J, with 9 bases in the middle. The CDR3 DNA reads TGTGCCAGCAGCAAATGGCCCAGCACAGATACGCAGTATTTT. This translates into CASSKWPSTDTQYF.

This clonotype was recorded at least ten times. The DNA of the CDR3 is TGTGCCAGCAGCCGTGGACTAGCGGGGGGAGTCCAGTACTTC. Translated: CASSRGLAGGVQYF. This sequence joins TRBV7-2 and TRBJ2-5; 14 bases align to TRBD2. Germline V CDR1 and CDR2: SGHTA, FQGNSA. Trimming removed 5 bases from V and 10 bases from J; junction bases left unmatched: 6. The CDR3 totals 14 residues.

This chain links TRBV5-1 with TRBJ2-1; 10 bases are a match to TRBD2. Trimming cost V 0 bases and J 8 bases; bases outside gene matches: 8. CDR1 is SGHRS and CDR2 is YFSETQ in the germline V gene. The CDR3 covers 16 residues. In nucleotides, the CDR3 is TGCGCCAGCAGCTTGGAGTCTAGCGGGAGTACGGATGAGCAGTTCTTC. Translated, it gives CASSLESSGSTDEQFF.

This clonotype appeared many times. The V and J genes are TRBV5-1 and TRBJ2-2, with unresolved D. The CDR3 is 16 residues long. Trimming took off 0 bases at V and 7 bases at J, with 16 bases between the two ends. Germline loops: CDR1 SGHRS, CDR2 YFSETQ. The CDR3 reads CASSLARREVGGELFF. Written as DNA, the CDR3 is TGCGCCAGCAGCTTGGCAAGGCGCGAGGTTGGCGGGGAGCTGTTTTTT.

This clonotype was seen at least ten times. The chain employs TRBV20-1 and TRBJ2-1, with D perhaps matching TRBD2 (5 bases). Trimming took 1 base from V and 0 from J, leaving 16 bases between them. CDR3 length equals 17 residues. Germline V gene sequence: CDR1 DFQATT, CDR2 SNEGSKA (reference sequence). CDR3 region: CSARGGGQDFSYNEQFF. CDR3 in DNA: TGCAGTGCTAGAGGTGGCGGGCAAGATTTCTCCTACAATGAGCAGTTCTTC.

This clonotype was observed a few times. The genes are TRBV6-6 and TRBJ2-3, with 13 positions matching TRBD2. This CDR3 comprises 18 residues. Germline values: CDR1 MNHNY, CDR2 SVGAGI (reference sequence). V shed 5 bases, J shed 3 bases, and the junction held 11 bases outside the gene matches. This CDR3 reads CASSPSGTSGMKTDTQYF. The CDR3 DNA follows: TGTGCCAGCAGTCCTTCCGGGACTAGCGGGATGAAGACAGATACGCAGTATTTT.

The genes are TRBV12-3 or TRBV12-4 and TRBJ2-7; unclear D gene. This CDR3 spans 11 amino acids. Trimming removed 3 bases at V and 0 bases at J, with 0 bases between. This CDR3 reads CASSFSYEQYF. The CDR3 nucleotides are TGTGCCAGCAGTTTCTCCTACGAGCAGTACTTC.

The gene calls are TRBV11-2 and TRBJ2-3; a weak D match, TRBD2 (5 bases). Between the trimmed V and J ends, which lost 2 bases and 0 bases, there was a span of 6 bases. The CDR3 spans 14 residues. The germline gives CDR1 SGHAT, CDR2 FQNNGV. The CDR3 is CASSLRGSTDTQYF. The CDR3 DNA reads TGTGCCAGCAGCTTACGCGGGAGCACAGATACGCAGTATTTT.

This clonotype was counted at least ten times. V is TRBV7-9 and J is TRBJ1-4; D perhaps matches TRBD1 (5 bases). CDR1 and CDR2 from the germline V gene are SEHNR and FQNEAQ (reference sequence). V was cut by 5 bases and J by 2 bases, with 9 bases left in between. This CDR3 spans 14 amino acids. The CDR3 DNA reads TGTGCCAGCAGCCAGGGACGGACTAATGAAAAACTGTTTTTT. Translated: CASSQGRTNEKLFF. The variable domain in full, with the rest retrieved from reference TRBV7-9 and TRBJ1-4, is DTGVSQNPRHKITKRGQNVTFRCDPISEHNRLYWYRQTLGQGPEFLTYFQNEAQLEKSRLLSDRFSAERPKGSFSTLEIQRTEQGDSAMYLCASSQGRTNEKLFFGSGTQLSVL.

At least ten counts were recorded for this clonotype. This sequence joins TRBV7-6 and TRBJ2-2; D ambiguous. The CDR3 spans 14 residues. V lost 5 bases and J 2 bases, leaving 9 bases between the germline ends. CDR1 and CDR2 (germline): SGHVS, FNYEAQ. The CDR3 nucleotides are TGTGCCAGCAGCCCGTATGGCAACACCGGGGAGCTGTTTTTT. The encoded protein is CASSPYGNTGELFF.

V is TRBV29-1 and J is TRBJ1-1; 7 nucleotides match TRBD1. V was clipped by 5 bases and J by 5 bases; unmatched bases: 8. Germline CDR1 SQVTM, CDR2 ANQGSEA. The CDR3 runs 13 residues. The CDR3 DNA reads TGCAGCGTTCGGGCAGGGGGAGAGACTGAAGCTTTCTTT. As protein: CSVRAGGETEAFF. Drawing the rest from reference TRBV29-1 and TRBJ1-1, the complete variable domain is SAVISQKPSRDICQRGTSLTIQCQVDSQVTMMFWYRQQPGQSLTLIATANQGSEATYESGFVIDKFPISRPNLTFSTLTVSNMSPEDSSIYLCSVRAGGETEAFFGQGTRLTVV.

This clonotype has a count of ten or more. The chain carries TRBV2 and TRBJ2-7, with no clear D. Germline V gives CDR1 SNHLY, CDR2 FYNNEI. V was shortened by 8 bases and J by 3 bases, with 11 bases between the two germline ends. The CDR3 spans 12 residues. The CDR3 loop reads CASSWSLYEQYF. The CDR3 DNA reads TGTGCCAGCTCCTGGTCCCTCTACGAGCAGTACTTC. Complete variable domain (other parts from reference TRBV2 and TRBJ2-7): EPEVTQTPSHQVTQMGQEVILRCVPISNHLYFYWYRQILGQKVEFLVSFYNNEISEKSEIFDDQFSVERPDGSNFTLKIRSTKLEDSAMYFCASSWSLYEQYFGPGTRLTVT.

In its sample, this clonotype was seen many times. The CDR3 bases are TGCGCCAGCAGCCCGACACAAGGCCCTGACTATGGCTACACCTTC. Its protein product is CASSPTQGPDYGYTF. The J gene is TRBJ1-2, the V gene TRBV5-1; D ambiguous. The germline gives CDR1 SGHRS, CDR2 YFSETQ. CDR3 length: 15 amino acids. V lost 4 bases and J 3 bases, leaving 16 bases between the germline ends.

This clonotype came up many times. The CDR3 is CSASPTGGYGYTF. For the CDR3, the DNA is TGCAGTGCTAGTCCCACAGGGGGATATGGCTACACCTTC. The chain carries TRBV20-1 and TRBJ1-2; 8 nucleotides line up with TRBD1. Germline V gene lookup returns CDR1 DFQATT and CDR2 SNEGSKA (reference sequence). The length of the CDR3 is 13 residues. Trimming at V came to 3 bases and at J to 5 bases, leaving 5 bases not matched to a gene.

Judged by abundance, this clonotype is medium-sized. J is TRBJ2-7 and V is TRBV15, with no clear D. Germline CDR1 and CDR2: LNHNV and YYDKDF (reference sequence). This CDR3 has 11 amino acids. Trimming pared 0 bases from V and 6 bases from J, leaving 3 bases between. The CDR3 region is CATSREGEQYF. CDR3 in DNA: TGTGCCACCAGCAGAGAGGGCGAGCAGTACTTC.

There are many counts of this clonotype. The chain joins TRBV24-1 to TRBJ2-5, with 8 bases lining up with TRBD2. This CDR3 has 16 residues. After removal of 4 bases from V and 4 bases from J, the junction contained 10 bases not matched to a gene. Per the germline V gene, CDR1 is KGHDR and CDR2 is SFDVKD. CDR3 sequence reads: CATSDSGTRRGETQYF. In nucleotides, the CDR3 is TGTGCCACCAGTGACTCCGGGACTAGGAGGGGAGAGACCCAGTACTTC.

In its sample, this clonotype was seen many times. The chain employs TRBV13 and TRBJ1-3; the D is unclear. The germline CDR1 and CDR2 sequences are PRHDT and FYEKMQ (reference sequence). V lost 3 bases, J lost 0 bases, and 3 bases lay in between. CDR3 length equals 13 residues. CDR3 sequence reads: CASSLSSGNTIYF. Here the CDR3 DNA reads TGTGCCAGCAGCTTGAGCTCTGGAAACACCATATATTTT. Combining the CDR3 with reference TRBV13 and TRBJ1-3 gives the whole variable domain AAGVIQSPRHLIKEKRETATLKCYPIPRHDTVYWYQQGPGQDPQFLISFYEKMQSDKGSIPDRFSAQQFSDYHSELNMSSLELGDSALYFCASSLSSGNTIYFGEGSWLTVV.

This clonotype showed up many times. V gene TRBV19 combines with J gene TRBJ2-3, with D perhaps being TRBD1 or TRBD2 (5 bases each). CDR1 is LNHDA, CDR2 SQIVND, per germline (reference sequence). The length of the CDR3 is 13 residues. Trimming pared 7 bases from V and 4 bases from J, leaving 12 bases between. The CDR3 loop is CASTQGPADTQYF. Here the CDR3 DNA reads TGTGCCAGTACCCAGGGACCGGCAGATACGCAGTATTTT. Drawing the rest from reference TRBV19 and TRBJ2-3, the complete variable domain is DGGITQSPKYLFRKEGQNVTLSCEQNLNHDAMYWYRQDPGQGLRLIYYSQIVNDFQKGDIAEGYSVSREKKESFPLTVTSAQKNPTAFYLCASTQGPADTQYFGPGTRLTVL.

The gene calls are TRBV20-1 and TRBJ2-1; D is perhaps TRBD2 (6 bases). The V gene lost 5 bases and the J gene lost 8 bases, with 19 bases spanning the gap. Germline V lookup: CDR1 DFQATT, CDR2 SNEGSKA (reference sequence). This CDR3 is built from 14 residues. The CDR3 reads CSAFPASSSDEQFF. The CDR3 DNA is TGCAGTGCTTTCCCGGCTAGCTCTAGCGATGAGCAGTTCTTC.

CDR3 bases: TGTGCCAGCAGTTTATCAGGGGACAATCAGCCCCAGCATTTT. It specifies CASSLSGDNQPQHF. The chain carries TRBV27 and TRBJ1-5, with TRBD1 as a possible D gene (5 bases). Trimming took 0 bases from V and 3 from J, leaving 6 bases between them. From germline, CDR1 is MNHEY and CDR2 SMNVEV (reference sequence). There are 14 residues in the CDR3.

This clonotype appeared many times. This sequence joins TRBV6-7 and TRBJ1-5, with D perhaps TRBD1 (5 bases). TRBV6-7 carries the ORF label, with uncertain function. Deletions cut 5 bases from V and 6 bases from J, with 14 bases between. The CDR3 covers 14 residues. This CDR3 reads CASSPKGPGQPQHF. The DNA of the CDR3 is TGTGCCAGCAGTCCTAAGGGGCCGGGTCAGCCCCAGCATTTT.

This clonotype was observed many times. The chain has TRBV6-5 and TRBJ2-5; TRBD2 aligns across 14 bases. Germline CDR1 reads MNHEY; CDR2 reads SVGAGI. This CDR3 contains 19 residues. Trimming at V came to 4 bases and at J to 2 bases, leaving 12 bases not matched to a gene. The DNA for the CDR3 is TGTGCCAGCAGTTCCCGGACTAGCGGGAGGCCGCCCCTTCAAGAGACCCAGTACTTC. The encoded protein is CASSSRTSGRPPLQETQYF.

The chain carries TRBV20-1 and TRBJ2-2, with D unclear. Per germline, CDR1 DFQATT and CDR2 SNEGSKA (reference sequence). Trimming left V 8 bases short and J 5 bases short, with 9 bases between. This CDR3 is built from 11 residues. CDR3 bases: TGCAGTACTTCTTGGACCGGGGAGCTGTTTTTT. Amino acid sequence: CSTSWTGELFF.

This sequence joins TRBV6-2 or TRBV6-3 and TRBJ2-7; 8 nucleotides agree with TRBD2. This CDR3 comprises 16 residues. Trimming removed 0 bases from V and 4 bases from J; junction bases left unmatched: 8. The germline V gene has CDR1 MNHEY and CDR2 SVGEGT. CDR3 coding DNA: TGTGCCAGCAGTTACTCGAAAGCGGGAGAATTTTACGAGCAGTACTTC. Its protein is CASSYSKAGEFYEQYF.

This sequence joins TRBV19 and TRBJ2-6; either TRBD1 or TRBD2 may fit D (5 bases each). V was trimmed by 7 bases and J by 7 bases, leaving 20 bases between them. The CDR3 sequence is 16 residues long. In germline, CDR1 is LNHDA, CDR2 SQIVND (reference sequence). In DNA form, the CDR3 reads TGTGCCAGTACTGTTAAGGGACGGAGTCGAGCCAACGTCCTGACTTTC. Encoded protein: CASTVKGRSRANVLTF.

The V gene is TRBV18, the J gene TRBJ2-1; TRBD2 agrees at 9 bases. CDR3 length: 16 residues. Germline assignment: CDR1 KGHSH and CDR2 LQKENI. The V gene end was trimmed by 6 bases and the J gene end by 4 bases; junction bases not matched to a gene: 10. CDR3 sequence (DNA): TGTGCCAGCTCCTTAGGAACTAGCGGGCCTTACAATGAGCAGTTCTTC. The encoded protein is CASSLGTSGPYNEQFF.